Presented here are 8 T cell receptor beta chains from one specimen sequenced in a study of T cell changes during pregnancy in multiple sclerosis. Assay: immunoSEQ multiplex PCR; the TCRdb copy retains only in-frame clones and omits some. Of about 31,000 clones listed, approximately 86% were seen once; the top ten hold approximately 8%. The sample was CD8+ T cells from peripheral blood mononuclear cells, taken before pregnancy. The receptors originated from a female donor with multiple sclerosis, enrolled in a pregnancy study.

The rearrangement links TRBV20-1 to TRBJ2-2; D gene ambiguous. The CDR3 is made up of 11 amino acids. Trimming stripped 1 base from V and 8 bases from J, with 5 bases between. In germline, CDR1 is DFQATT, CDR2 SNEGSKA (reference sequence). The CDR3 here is CSARGEGELFF. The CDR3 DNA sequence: TGCAGTGCTAGAGGCGAAGGGGAGCTGTTTTTT.

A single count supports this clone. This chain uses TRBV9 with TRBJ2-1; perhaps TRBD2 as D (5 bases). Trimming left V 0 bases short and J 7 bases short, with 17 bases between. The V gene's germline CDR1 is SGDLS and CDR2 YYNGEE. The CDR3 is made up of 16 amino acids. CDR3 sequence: CASSVEEANNGNEQFF. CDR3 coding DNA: TGTGCCAGCAGCGTAGAGGAGGCAAACAATGGGAATGAGCAGTTCTTC. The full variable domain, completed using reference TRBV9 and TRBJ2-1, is DSGVTQTPKHLITATGQRVTLRCSPRSGDLSVYWYQQSLDQGLQFLIQYYNGEERAKGNILERFSAQQFPDLHSELNLSSLELGDSALYFCASSVEEANNGNEQFFGPGTRLTVL.

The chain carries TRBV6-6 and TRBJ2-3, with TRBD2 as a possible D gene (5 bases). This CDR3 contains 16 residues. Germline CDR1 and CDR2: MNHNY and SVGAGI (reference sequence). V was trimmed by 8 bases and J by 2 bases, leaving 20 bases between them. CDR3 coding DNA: TGTGCCAGCTGCAGCGGACTCGATAGAACCACAGATACGCAGTATTTT. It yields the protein CASCSGLDRTTDTQYF.

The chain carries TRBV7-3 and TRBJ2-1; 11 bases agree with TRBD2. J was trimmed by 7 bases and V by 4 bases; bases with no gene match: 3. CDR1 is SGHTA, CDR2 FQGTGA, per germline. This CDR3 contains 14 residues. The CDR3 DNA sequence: TGTGCCAGCAGCTCCTTAGCGGGGGGGAATGAGCAGTTCTTC. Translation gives CASSSLAGGNEQFF.

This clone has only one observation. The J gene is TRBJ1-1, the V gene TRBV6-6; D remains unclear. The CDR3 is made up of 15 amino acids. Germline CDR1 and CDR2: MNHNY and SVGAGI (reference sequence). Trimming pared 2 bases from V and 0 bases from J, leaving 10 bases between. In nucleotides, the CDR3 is TGTGCCAGCAGTTACGTACAGATAATGAACACTGAAGCTTTCTTT. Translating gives CASSYVQIMNTEAFF.

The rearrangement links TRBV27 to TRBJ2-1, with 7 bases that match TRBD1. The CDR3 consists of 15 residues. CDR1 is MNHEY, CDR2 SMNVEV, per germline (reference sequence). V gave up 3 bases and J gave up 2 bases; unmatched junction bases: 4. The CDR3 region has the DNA TGTGCCAGCAGTTTGTCCGGGACAGCCTACAATGAGCAGTTCTTC. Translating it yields CASSLSGTAYNEQFF.

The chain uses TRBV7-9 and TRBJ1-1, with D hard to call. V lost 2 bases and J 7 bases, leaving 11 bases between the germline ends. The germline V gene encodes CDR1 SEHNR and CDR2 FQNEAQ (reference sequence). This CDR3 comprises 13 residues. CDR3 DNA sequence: TGTGCCAGCAGCTTAATCCGAGGGATTGAAGCTTTCTTT. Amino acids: CASSLIRGIEAFF.

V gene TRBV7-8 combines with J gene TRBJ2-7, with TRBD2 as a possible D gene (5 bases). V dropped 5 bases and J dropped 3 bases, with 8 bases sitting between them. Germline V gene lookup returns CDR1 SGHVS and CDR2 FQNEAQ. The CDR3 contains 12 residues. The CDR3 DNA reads TGTGCCAGCAGCCCGGCGGGCTACGAGCAGTACTTC. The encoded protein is CASSPAGYEQYF.